This TCR beta chain was captured by sequencing in a study of low-dose radiotherapy and immunotherapy resistance in tumors. Study-wide context: Members of Cohort 1 were treated with 0.5 Gy per fraction every 2 weeks. The prescribed total PTV dose was 6.5 Gy.

Regarding time point: before trial treatment. Donors were given nivolumab, ipilimumab, aspirin, low-dose cyclophosphamide and low-dose radiotherapy. The CDR3 runs to 12 residues. Germline assignment: CDR1 LGHDT and CDR2 YNNKEL (reference sequence). This clonotype has ten or more counts. At one end the junction does not follow the germline gene, possibly because of a read error. TRAV- and TRBV-specific primers were used for first-strand cDNA, which covered alpha and beta chains. TCR amplification ran 15 to 20 PCR cycles using constant-region and V-primer adapter primers. TCRdb used MiXCR to reprocess the reads, holding one entry per CDR3 protein. The data contain 45,000 to 75,000 distinct CDR3 sequences, almost 25% of them seen just once; the ten biggest clones take up approximately 5.3%.

The sample consisted of PBMCs, taken before treatment. This chain joins TRBV3-1 and TRBJ2-1; a weak D match, TRBD2 (5 bases). This receptor was obtained from a male donor with prostate cancer. CDR3 sequence reads: CASSQGRLAGVF. In nucleotides, the CDR3 is TGTGCCAGCAGCCAAGGGCGGCTAGCTGGAGTCTTC.